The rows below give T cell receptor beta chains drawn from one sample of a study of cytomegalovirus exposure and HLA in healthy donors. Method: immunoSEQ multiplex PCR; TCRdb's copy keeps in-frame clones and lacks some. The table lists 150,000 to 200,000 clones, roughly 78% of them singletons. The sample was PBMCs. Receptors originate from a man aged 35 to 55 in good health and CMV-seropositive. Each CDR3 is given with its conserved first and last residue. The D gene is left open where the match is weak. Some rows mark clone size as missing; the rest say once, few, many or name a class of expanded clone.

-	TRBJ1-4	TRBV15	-	CATSRNTFQGFGEKLFF	TGTGCCACCAGCAGGAATACTTTCCAGGGGTTTGGAGAAAAACTGTTTTTT
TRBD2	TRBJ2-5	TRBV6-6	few	CASKSGGRETQYF	TGTGCCAGCAAATCCGGGGGGAGGGAGACCCAGTACTTC
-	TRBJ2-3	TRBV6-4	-	CASSGQRGDTQYF	TGTGCCAGCAGTGGGCAACGCGGGGATACGCAGTATTTT
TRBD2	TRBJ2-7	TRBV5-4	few	CANATSGASHRLGEQYF	TGTGCCAACGCGACTAGCGGGGCCTCCCATCGGTTGGGCGAGCAGTACTTC
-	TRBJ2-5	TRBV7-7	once	CASSLASEETQYF	TGTGCTAGCAGCTTAGCCAGCGAAGAGACCCAGTACTTC
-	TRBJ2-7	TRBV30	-	CAWSSDRGQYF	TGTGCCTGGAGTTCCGACCGGGGGCAGTACTTC
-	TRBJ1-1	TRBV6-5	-	CASSYVNEAFF	TGTGCCAGCAGTTACGTTAATGAAGCTTTCTTT
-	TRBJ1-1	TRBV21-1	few	CASSITLNTEAFF	TGTGCCAGCAGCATAACACTGAACACTGAAGCTTTCTTT
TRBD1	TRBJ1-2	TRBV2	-	CASSALGTGKTNYGYTF	TGTGCCAGCAGTGCGCTTGGGACAGGGAAGACTAACTATGGCTACACCTTC
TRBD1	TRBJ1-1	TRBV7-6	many	CASSLAVRQGAGTEAFF	TGTGCCAGCAGCTTAGCTGTAAGACAGGGCGCGGGGACTGAAGCTTTCTTT
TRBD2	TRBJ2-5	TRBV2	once	CASSEGRGGTQYF	TGTGCCAGCAGCGAGGGGCGGGGGGGGACCCAGTACTTC
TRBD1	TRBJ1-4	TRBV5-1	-	CASSAEQGLGEKLFF	TGCGCCAGCAGCGCCGAACAGGGGCTCGGTGAAAAACTGTTTTTT
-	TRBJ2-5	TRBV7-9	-	CASSLGTPALPETQYF	TGTGCCAGCAGCTTAGGGACTCCCGCCCTCCCAGAGACCCAGTACTTC
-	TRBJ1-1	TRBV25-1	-	CASKRGGNTEAFF	TGTGCCAGCAAGCGGGGAGGGAACACTGAAGCTTTCTTT
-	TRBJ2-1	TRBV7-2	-	CASSYSVAEQFF	TGTGCCAGCAGCTACTCCGTAGCGGAGCAGTTCTTC
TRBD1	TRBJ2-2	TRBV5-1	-	CASSAQGASGELFF	TGCGCCAGCAGCGCACAGGGGGCCTCCGGGGAGCTGTTTTTT
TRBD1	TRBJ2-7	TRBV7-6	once	CASSYGTGTYEQYF	TGTGCCAGCAGCTACGGGACAGGGACCTACGAGCAGTACTTC
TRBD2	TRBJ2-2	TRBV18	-	CASSPAAGYTGELFF	TGTGCCAGCTCACCGGCAGCGGGGTACACCGGGGAGCTGTTTTTT
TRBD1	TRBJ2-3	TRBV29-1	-	CSETGGTDTQYF	TGCAGCGAGACAGGGGGGACAGATACGCAGTATTTT
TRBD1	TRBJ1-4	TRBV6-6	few	CAHGTGSEKLFF	TGTGCCCACGGGACAGGGAGTGAAAAACTGTTTTTT
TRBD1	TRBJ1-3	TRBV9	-	CASSGPTGGTGNTIYF	TGTGCCAGCAGCGGACCGACAGGGGGCACAGGAAACACCATATATTTT
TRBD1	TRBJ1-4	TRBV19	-	CASTPTGRNEKLFF	TGTGCCAGTACCCCGACAGGGAGAAATGAAAAACTGTTTTTT
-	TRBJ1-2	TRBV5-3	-	CARSHDTGQANYGYTF	TGTGCCAGAAGCCACGACACAGGTCAAGCTAACTATGGCTACACCTTC
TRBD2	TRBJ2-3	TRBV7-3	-	CASSSPGGGADTQYF	TGTGCCAGCAGCTCCCCGGGGGGGGGAGCAGATACGCAGTATTTT
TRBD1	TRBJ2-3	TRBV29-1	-	CSVEFPGQAWDTQYF	TGCAGCGTTGAATTCCCGGGACAGGCTTGGGATACGCAGTATTTT
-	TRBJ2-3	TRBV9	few	CASSVDSGTDTQYF	TGTGCCAGCAGCGTAGATAGCGGCACAGATACGCAGTATTTT
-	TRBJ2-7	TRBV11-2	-	CASSPQTSSYEQYF	TGTGCCAGCAGCCCCCAGACTAGCTCCTACGAGCAGTACTTC
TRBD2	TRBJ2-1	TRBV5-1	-	CASSSSASGVYNEQFF	TGCGCCAGCAGCTCCTCTGCCAGCGGGGTCTACAATGAGCAGTTCTTC
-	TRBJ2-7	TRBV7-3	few	CASSLGGRDEQYF	TGTGCCAGCAGCTTAGGGGGCAGGGACGAGCAGTACTTC
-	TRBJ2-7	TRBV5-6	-	CASSLATGYEQYF	TGTGCCAGCAGCTTGGCTACGGGCTACGAGCAGTACTTC
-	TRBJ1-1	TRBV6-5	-	CASRLRVNTEAFF	TGTGCCAGCAGACTTAGAGTGAACACTGAAGCTTTCTTT
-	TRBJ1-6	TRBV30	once	CAWMFAYNSPLHF	TGTGCCTGGATGTTTGCGTATAATTCACCCCTCCACTTT
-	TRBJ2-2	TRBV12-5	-	CASGLVGGTGELFF	TGTGCTAGTGGTTTGGTAGGGGGAACCGGGGAGCTGTTTTTT
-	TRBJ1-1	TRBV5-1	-	CASSLEWGPGTEAFF	TGCGCCAGCAGCTTGGAGTGGGGCCCGGGCACTGAAGCTTTCTTT
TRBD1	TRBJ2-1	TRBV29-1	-	CSVARQGGYNEQFF	TGCAGCGTCGCAAGACAGGGGGGCTACAATGAGCAGTTCTTC
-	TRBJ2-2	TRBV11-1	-	CASSRGRGFGTGELFF	TGTGCCAGCAGCCGAGGTCGAGGGTTTGGCACCGGGGAGCTGTTTTTT
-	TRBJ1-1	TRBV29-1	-	CSVVGRLTAEAFF	TGCAGCGTTGTTGGCAGGTTAACCGCTGAAGCTTTCTTT
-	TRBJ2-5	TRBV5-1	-	CASSLAGGRETQYF	TGCGCCAGCAGCTTGGCCGGGGGGCGGGAGACCCAGTACTTC
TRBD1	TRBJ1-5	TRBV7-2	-	CASSFGTAINQPQHF	TGTGCCAGCAGCTTTGGGACAGCTATTAATCAGCCCCAGCATTTT
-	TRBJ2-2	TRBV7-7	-	CASSPQGSTGELFF	TGTGCTAGCAGCCCCCAGGGGAGCACCGGGGAGCTGTTTTTT
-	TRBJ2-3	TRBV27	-	CASSFLREAVRTDTQYF	TGTGCCAGCAGTTTCTTGAGGGAGGCCGTACGCACAGATACGCAGTATTTT
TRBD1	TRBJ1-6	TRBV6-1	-	CATRTGNSPLHF	TGTGCCACCCGGACAGGGAATTCACCCCTCCACTTT
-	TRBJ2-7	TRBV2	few	CASTGRRYEQYF	TGTGCCAGCACGGGAAGGAGGTACGAGCAGTACTTC
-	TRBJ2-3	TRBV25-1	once	CASSPTGTDTQYF	TGTGCCAGCAGCCCAACAGGGACAGATACGCAGTATTTT
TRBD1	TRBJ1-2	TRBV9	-	CASSSRQGAYGYTF	TGTGCCAGCAGCAGTCGACAGGGGGCCTATGGCTACACCTTC
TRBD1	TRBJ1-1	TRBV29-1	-	CSVHDRGFSEAFF	TGCAGCGTTCATGACAGGGGGTTCTCTGAAGCTTTCTTT
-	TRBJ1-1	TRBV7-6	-	CASSPGGVPEAFF	TGTGCCAGCAGCCCCGGCGGGGTCCCTGAAGCTTTCTTT
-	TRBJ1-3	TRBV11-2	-	CASSPRYGNTIYF	TGTGCCAGCAGCCCGAGGTATGGAAACACCATATATTTT
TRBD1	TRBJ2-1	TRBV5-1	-	CASSLSSGQGAGEQFF	TGCGCCAGCAGCTTGAGCTCGGGACAGGGGGCAGGTGAGCAGTTCTTC
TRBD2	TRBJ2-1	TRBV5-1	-	CASSLTASGGPALSYNEQFF	TGCGCCAGCAGCTTGACGGCTAGCGGGGGCCCTGCGCTCAGCTACAATGAGCAGTTCTTC
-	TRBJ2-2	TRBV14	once	CASSQFRGTGELFF	TGTGCCAGCAGCCAGTTCCGGGGGACCGGGGAACTGTTTTTT
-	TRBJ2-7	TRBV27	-	CASRAVGGSYEQYF	TGTGCCAGCAGAGCGGTGGGGGGCTCCTACGAGCAGTACTTC
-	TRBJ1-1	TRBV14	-	CASSRGEVEAFF	TGTGCCAGCAGCCGAGGAGAGGTTGAAGCTTTCTTT
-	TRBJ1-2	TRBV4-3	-	CASSQGDWGYGYTF	TGCGCCAGCAGCCAGGGGGACTGGGGCTATGGCTACACCTTC
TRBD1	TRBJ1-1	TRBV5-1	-	CASSGTGWNTEAFF	TGCGCCAGCAGCGGGACAGGGTGGAACACTGAAGCTTTCTTT
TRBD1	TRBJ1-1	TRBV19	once	CASSIGWGQWDTEAFF	TGTGCCAGTAGTATAGGCTGGGGACAGTGGGACACTGAAGCTTTCTTT
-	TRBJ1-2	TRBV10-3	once	CAISGGQVGGYTF	TGTGCCATCAGTGGGGGGCAAGTTGGTGGCTACACCTTC
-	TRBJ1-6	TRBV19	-	CASNTVLNSPLHF	TGTGCCAGTAATACGGTATTAAATTCACCCCTCCACTTT
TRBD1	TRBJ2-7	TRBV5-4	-	CASRHDREASYEQYF	TGTGCCAGCAGACACGACAGGGAAGCTTCCTACGAGCAGTACTTC
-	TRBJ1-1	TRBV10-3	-	CAIRGGKNTEAFF	TGTGCCATCAGGGGGGGTAAGAACACTGAAGCTTTCTTT